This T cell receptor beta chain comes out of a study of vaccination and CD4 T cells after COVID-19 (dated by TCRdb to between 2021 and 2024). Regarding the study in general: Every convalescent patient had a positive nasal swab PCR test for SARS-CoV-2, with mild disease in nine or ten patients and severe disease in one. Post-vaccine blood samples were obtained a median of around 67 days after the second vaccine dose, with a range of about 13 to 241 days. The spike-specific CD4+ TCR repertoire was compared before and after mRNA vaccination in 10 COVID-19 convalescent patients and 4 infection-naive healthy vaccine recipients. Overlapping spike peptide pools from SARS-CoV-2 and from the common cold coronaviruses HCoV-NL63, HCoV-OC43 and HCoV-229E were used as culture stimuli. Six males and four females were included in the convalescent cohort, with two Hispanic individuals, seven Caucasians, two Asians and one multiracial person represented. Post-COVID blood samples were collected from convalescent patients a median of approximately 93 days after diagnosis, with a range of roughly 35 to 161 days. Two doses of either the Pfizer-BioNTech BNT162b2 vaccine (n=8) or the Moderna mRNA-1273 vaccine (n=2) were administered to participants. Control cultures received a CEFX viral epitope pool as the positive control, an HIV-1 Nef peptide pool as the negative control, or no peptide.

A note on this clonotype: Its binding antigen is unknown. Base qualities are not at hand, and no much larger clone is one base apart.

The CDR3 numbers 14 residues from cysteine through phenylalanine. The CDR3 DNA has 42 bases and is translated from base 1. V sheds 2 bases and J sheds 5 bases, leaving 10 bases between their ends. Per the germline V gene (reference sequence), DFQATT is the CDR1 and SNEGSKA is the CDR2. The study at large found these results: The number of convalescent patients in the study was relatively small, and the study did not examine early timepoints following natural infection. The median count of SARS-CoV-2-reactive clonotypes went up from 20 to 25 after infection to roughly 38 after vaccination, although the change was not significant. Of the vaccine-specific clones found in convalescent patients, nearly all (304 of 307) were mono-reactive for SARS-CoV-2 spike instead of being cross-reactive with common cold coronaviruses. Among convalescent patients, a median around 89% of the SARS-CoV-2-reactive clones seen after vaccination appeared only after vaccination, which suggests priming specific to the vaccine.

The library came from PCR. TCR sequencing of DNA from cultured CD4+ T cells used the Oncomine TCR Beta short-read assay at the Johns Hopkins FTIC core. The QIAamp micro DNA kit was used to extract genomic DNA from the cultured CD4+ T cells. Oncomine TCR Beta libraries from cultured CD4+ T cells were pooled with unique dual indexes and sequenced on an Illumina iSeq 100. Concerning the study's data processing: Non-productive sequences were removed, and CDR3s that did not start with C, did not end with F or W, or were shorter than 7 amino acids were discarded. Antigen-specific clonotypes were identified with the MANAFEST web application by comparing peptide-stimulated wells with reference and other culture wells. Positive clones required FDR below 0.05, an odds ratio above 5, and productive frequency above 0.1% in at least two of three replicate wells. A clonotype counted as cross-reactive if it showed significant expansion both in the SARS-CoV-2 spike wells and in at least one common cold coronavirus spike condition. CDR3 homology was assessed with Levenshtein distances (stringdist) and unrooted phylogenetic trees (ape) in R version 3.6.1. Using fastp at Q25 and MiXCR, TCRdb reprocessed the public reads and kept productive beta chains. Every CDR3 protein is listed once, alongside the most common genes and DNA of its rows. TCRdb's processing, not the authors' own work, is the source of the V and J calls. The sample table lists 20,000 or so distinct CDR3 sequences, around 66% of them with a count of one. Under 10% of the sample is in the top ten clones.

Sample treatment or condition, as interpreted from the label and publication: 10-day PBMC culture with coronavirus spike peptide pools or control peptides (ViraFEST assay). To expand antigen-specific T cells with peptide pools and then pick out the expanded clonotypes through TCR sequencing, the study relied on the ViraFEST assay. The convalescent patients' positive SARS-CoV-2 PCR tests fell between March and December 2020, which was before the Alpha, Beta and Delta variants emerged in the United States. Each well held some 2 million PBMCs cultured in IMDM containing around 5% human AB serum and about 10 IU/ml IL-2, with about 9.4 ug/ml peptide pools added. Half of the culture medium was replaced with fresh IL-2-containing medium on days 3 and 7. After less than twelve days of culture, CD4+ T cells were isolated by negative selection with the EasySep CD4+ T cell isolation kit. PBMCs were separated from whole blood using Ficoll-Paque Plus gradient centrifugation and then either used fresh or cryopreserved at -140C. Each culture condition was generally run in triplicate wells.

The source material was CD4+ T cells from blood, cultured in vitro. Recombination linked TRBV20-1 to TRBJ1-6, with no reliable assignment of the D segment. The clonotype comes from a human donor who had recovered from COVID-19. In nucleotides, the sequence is TGCAGTGCTAGACCGACAAGGAATAATTCACCCCTCCACTTT. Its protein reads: CSARPTRNNSPLHF.